The count of the clone carrying this T cell receptor (beta chain) is one. This entry belongs to a study of blood T cell repertoires in COVID-19. Repertoires were generated with immunoSEQ multiplex PCR, while TCRdb's copy carries only in-frame clones and drops some. The table has just over 650,000 clones, 85% to 90% seen once; the top ten hold more than 0.25%. V shed 8 bases and J 0 bases; nucleotides not matched to a gene: 3. The CDR3 totals 14 residues. Per the germline V gene, CDR1 is SEHNR and CDR2 is FQNEAQ (reference sequence). The source is a woman between 18 and 29 years old with acute or convalescent COVID-19. Material for sequencing was peripheral blood. This chain links TRBV7-9 with TRBJ2-2, with 7 bases matching TRBD2. In nucleotides, the CDR3 is TGTGCCAGCCGGGGGGAGACGAACACCGGGGAGCTGTTTTTT. Translating it yields CASRGETNTGELFF.